This T cell receptor (beta chain) was captured by sequencing in a study of T cell responses to AZD1222 COVID-19 vaccine (dated by TCRdb to the early 2020s). For context, the study as a whole: AZD1222 recipients whose second dose came at about 4 weeks and those whose second dose came at about 12 weeks were combined into one group, since spike-specific TCR depth and breadth did not differ between the two schedules. Trial participants were enrolled by age into subgroups of 18-55, 56-69 and 70-plus years, and about 150, 27 and 61 TCR-sequenced participants, respectively, were included in these subgroups. TCR sequencing covered fewer than 250 trial participants: 200 to 220 given two doses of AZD1222 and 26 given two doses of MenACWY control vaccine.

Sample time point, as interpreted from the label and publication: baseline before first vaccination. Vaccinee samples came from UK trials COV001 and COV002, including a single-blind randomized controlled phase 2/3 trial of AZD1222 (ChAdOx1 nCoV-19) in healthy adults. For TCRbeta chain sequencing, PBMC samples were collected from trial participants at day 0 and at day 28 after the second dose. The CDR3 regions of human TCRbeta chains were analyzed by immunosequencing. Per the authors' processing: Repertoire TCRs were matched against a reference library of SARS-CoV-2-specific TCRs generated with the MIRA antigen-specificity platform. Breadth was defined as the fraction of unique TCRs that were SARS-CoV-2-associated. Depth was defined as the fraction of total T cells that were SARS-CoV-2-associated. Using the MIRA data, each spike-specific TCR was assigned both to the spike region to which the TCR was reactive and to a CD4 or CD8 class. Log10-transformed breadth and depth values were compared by one-way ANOVA with Sidak's multiple comparisons tests. As stored in TCRdb, this immuneACCESS dataset retains in-frame rearrangements with V and J assigned. A fraction of the clones does not appear; measured against another copy, unresolved V genes explain less than half of the discrepancy, and the remainder lacks a known reason. The V and J calls and clone size are taken from that table; D and trimming were inferred from the DNA. The sample has about 160,000 clones on record, around nine tenths of them singletons. Approximately 1.5% of the sample lies in the top ten.

This clone turned up a few times. Its cognate antigen has yet to be identified. No per-base quality is available; no much larger clone lies one base away. V loses 2 bases of germline sequence and J loses 8 bases, and the interval between the two ends is 15 bases. CDR1 and CDR2 were assigned from the germline V gene (reference sequence) as MNHEY and SMNVEV. The cysteine opens and the phenylalanine closes a CDR3 of 14 amino acids. The CDR3 DNA has 42 bases and is translated from base 1. General conclusions and limits of the study: Conclusions about previously exposed vaccinees are limited because only five to seven AZD1222 recipients were SARS-CoV-2 seropositive at baseline. Vaccine-associated CD4 TCRs spanned the whole spike protein, with dominant responses in regions 160-218 and 743-854. Participants were mostly white British, with more females than males. The authors suggested clonal diversity may have been underestimated. A significant rise in spike-specific TCR breadth and depth was observed after two AZD1222 doses relative to day 0 and relative to MenACWY recipients. Reportedly, almost half of the unique spike-specific TCRs recognized epitopes lying outside the regions that are mutated in the B.1.351 and B.1.1.7 variants. The 56-69-year group was small, and its depth increase did not reach significance, likely because of low power. No day 14 peak-response samples were available, so repertoires were characterized only after the peak T cell response.

The sample consisted of peripheral blood, taken on day 0 of AZD1222 vaccination. The sequence joins TRBV27 to TRBJ1-2; tentative D gene TRBD1, with 6 bases matching. This clonotype was obtained from an adult in good health. CDR3 reads: CASSLGGARGGYTF. The nucleotide sequence is TGTGCCAGCAGTTTAGGGGGGGCGAGGGGCGGCTACACCTTC.